This T cell receptor beta chain was sequenced during a study of blood T cell repertoires in COVID-19. V dropped 2 bases and J dropped 3; count of bases not matched to a gene: 4. The CDR3 is 15 amino acids. Germline lookup yields CDR1 SGHTA and CDR2 FQGTGA. Sequencing used immunoSEQ multiplex PCR; TCRdb keeps in-frame clones, though not all of them. Here the sample spans roughly 90,000 clones, roughly 90% being singletons. This clonotype was obtained from a human donor with active COVID-19. The donor label of this sample is uncertain. This chain joins TRBV7-3 and TRBJ1-2, with 9 bases fitting TRBD1. The specimen sequenced was peripheral blood. CDR3 in DNA: TGTGCCAGCAGCTTATTGGGACAGGGCGACTATGGCTACACCTTC. Its protein product is CASSLLGQGDYGYTF.